The 16 T cell receptor beta chains given below trace back to one sample, sequenced in a study of neoadjuvant anti-PD-1 for oral cavity cancer. Produced via immunoSEQ multiplex PCR; TCRdb's table is partial and in-frame only. The sample shows about 14,000 clones, roughly two thirds of them seen only once. Sample: PBMCs, taken before nivolumab (anti-PD-1) treatment. Receptors were obtained from a person between 35 and 79 years old with oral cavity squamous cell carcinoma.

V is TRBV7-8 and J is TRBJ2-7; a weak D match, TRBD1 (5 bases). Trimming left V 1 base short and J 1 base short, with 8 bases between. The CDR3 has 14 amino acids. Germline V lookup: CDR1 SGHVS, CDR2 FQNEAQ. The CDR3 is CASSLERGSYEQYF. The CDR3, as DNA: TGTGCCAGCAGCTTAGAAAGGGGATCCTACGAGCAGTACTTC.

This chain joins TRBV2 and TRBJ2-1; D may be TRBD1 (6 bases). Germline CDR1 SNHLY, CDR2 FYNNEI. Trimming stripped 8 bases from V and 9 bases from J, with 23 bases between. The CDR3 has 15 amino acids. In nucleotides, the CDR3 is TGTGCCAGCGGAGTGAACAGGGCTCAAGGGGGTGAGCAGTTCTTC. It specifies CASGVNRAQGGEQFF. Full variable domain (remainder filled in from reference TRBV2 and TRBJ2-1): EPEVTQTPSHQVTQMGQEVILRCVPISNHLYFYWYRQILGQKVEFLVSFYNNEISEKSEIFDDQFSVERPDGSNFTLKIRSTKLEDSAMYFCASGVNRAQGGEQFFGPGTRLTVL.

This sequence joins TRBV4-1 and TRBJ1-2, with 8 nucleotides matching TRBD1. CDR1 and CDR2 (germline): MGHRA, YSYEKL. This CDR3 has 17 amino acids. V gave up 0 bases and J gave up 6 bases; unmatched junction bases: 12. The CDR3 DNA reads as TGCGCCAGCAGCCAAGATGGGCAGGGGGCCCAACAGAATGGCTACACCTTC. It specifies CASSQDGQGAQQNGYTF.

This chain uses TRBV2 with TRBJ2-2; D is unclear. Germline values: CDR1 SNHLY, CDR2 FYNNEI. V lost 1 base and J 5 bases, leaving 5 bases between the germline ends. CDR3 size: 13 residues. The CDR3 here is CASSEVVTGELFF. Here the CDR3 DNA reads TGTGCCAGCAGTGAAGTGGTAACCGGGGAGCTGTTTTTT.

The chain is built from TRBV29-1 and TRBJ2-7, with D perhaps matching TRBD1 (6 bases). Trimming shortened V by 3 bases and J by 5 bases, and 14 bases separated the two germline ends. CDR1 SQVTM and CDR2 ANQGSEA come from the germline V gene. The CDR3 covers 13 residues. The CDR3 loop is CSVEERGLNEQYF. The CDR3 DNA reads TGCAGCGTTGAGGAAAGGGGGTTGAACGAGCAGTACTTC.

CDR3 in DNA: TGCGCCAGCAGCCAACCACCGGGGGGGCGGGTGATCGGGGAGCTGTTTTTT. This gives the protein CASSQPPGGRVIGELFF. The chain couples TRBV4-1 to TRBJ2-2, with 8 bases fitting TRBD2. V lost 2 bases, J lost 7 bases, and 12 bases stayed unmatched. CDR1 is MGHRA and CDR2 is YSYEKL in the germline V gene. The CDR3 consists of 17 residues.

The chain recombines TRBV27 with TRBJ2-7; D not certain. The V end was cut by 5 bases, the J end by 4 bases, with 9 bases between. Germline CDR1 is MNHEY and CDR2 is SMNVEV (reference sequence). The CDR3 extends over 12 amino acids. CDR3 sequence reads: CASSPLGYEQYF. DNA for the CDR3: TGTGCCAGCAGTCCCCTCGGGTACGAGCAGTACTTC.

The chain employs TRBV7-9 and TRBJ1-2; D is unresolved. This CDR3 contains 13 residues. V was trimmed by 5 bases and J by 6 bases, leaving 13 bases between them. Germline V gives CDR1 SEHNR, CDR2 FQNEAQ (reference sequence). CDR3 bases: TGTGCCAGCAGCCCGGGAGGGAACGATGGCTACACCTTC. Translation gives CASSPGGNDGYTF. Variable domain in full (rest from reference TRBV7-9 and TRBJ1-2): DTGVSQNPRHKITKRGQNVTFRCDPISEHNRLYWYRQTLGQGPEFLTYFQNEAQLEKSRLLSDRFSAERPKGSFSTLEIQRTEQGDSAMYLCASSPGGNDGYTFGSGTRLTVV.

This clone was observed a handful of times. This rearrangement joins TRBV5-1 to TRBJ2-5, with TRBD1 matching over 7 bases. Germline CDR1 and CDR2: SGHRS and YFSETQ. The CDR3 contains 15 residues. With V trimmed by 3 bases and J by 5 bases, 10 bases remained unmatched. CDR3 sequence reads: CASSSGRQGLETQYF. The CDR3 region has the DNA TGCGCCAGCAGCTCTGGAAGACAGGGTTTGGAGACCCAGTACTTC.

The CDR3 spells CASGRDRPRYEQYF. The CDR3 region has the DNA TGTGCCAGTGGCCGGGACAGGCCCCGCTACGAGCAGTACTTC. V is TRBV13 and J is TRBJ2-7, with 8 bases matching TRBD1. This CDR3 is 14 amino acids long. J lost 3 bases, V lost 9 bases, and 10 bases had no gene match. Germline CDR1 reads PRHDT; CDR2 reads FYEKMQ (reference sequence). The full variable domain, rest sourced from reference TRBV13 and TRBJ2-7, is AAGVIQSPRHLIKEKRETATLKCYPIPRHDTVYWYQQGPGQDPQFLISFYEKMQSDKGSIPDRFSAQQFSDYHSELNMSSLELGDSALYFCASGRDRPRYEQYFGPGTRLTVT.

V and J are TRBV5-1 and TRBJ1-4; no clear D gene. Germline-derived CDR1 and CDR2 are SGHRS and YFSETQ. This CDR3 is built from 15 residues. V dropped 1 base and J dropped 3 bases, with 10 bases sitting between them. CDR3 bases: TGCGCCAGCAGCTTGAGGGTGGGGTCTAATGAAAAACTGTTTTTT. Protein sequence: CASSLRVGSNEKLFF.

The chain joins TRBV15 to TRBJ1-1; 10 bases match TRBD1. Germline loops: CDR1 LNHNV, CDR2 YYDKDF (reference sequence). V shed 5 bases and J 4 bases; nucleotides not matched to a gene: 4. There are 14 residues in the CDR3. CDR3 bases: TGTGCCACCAGCTATGGACAGGGGGGCACTGAAGCTTTCTTT. Its protein is CATSYGQGGTEAFF.

This clone was picked up one time. The chain couples TRBV19 to TRBJ1-5; perhaps TRBD1 as D (5 bases). The CDR3 has 16 residues. Germline loops: CDR1 LNHDA, CDR2 SQIVND (reference sequence). Trimming removed 6 bases from V and 4 bases from J, with 19 bases in between. The CDR3 DNA reads TGTGCCAGTAGAGTGGGAAGTAAGGGGATGAATCAGCCCCAGCATTTT. Protein: CASRVGSKGMNQPQHF.

This clone occurred a few times. The V and J genes are TRBV6-1 and TRBJ1-1, with D perhaps matching TRBD1 (6 bases). Germline-derived CDR1 and CDR2 are MNHNS and SASEGT. This CDR3 contains 18 residues. The V gene lost 6 bases and the J gene lost 1 base, with 24 bases spanning the gap. The CDR3: CASRERAAGRGKNTEAFF. The CDR3, as DNA: TGTGCCAGCAGAGAAAGGGCCGCGGGGAGGGGGAAGAACACTGAAGCTTTCTTT.

This chain uses TRBV7-2 with TRBJ2-1, with 9 bases fitting TRBD2. This CDR3 has 17 residues. The V gene end was trimmed by 5 bases and the J gene end by 8 bases; junction bases not matched to a gene: 16. From germline, CDR1 is SGHTA and CDR2 FQGNSA. CDR3 loop: CASSPLPRGGAAYEQFF. The CDR3 DNA reads as TGTGCCAGCAGCCCTCTCCCACGCGGGGGGGCCGCATATGAGCAGTTCTTC.

A word on this clone: Germline is not matched at one junction end, which may reflect a read error. The chain uses TRBV20-1 and TRBJ2-3; 8 nucleotides line up with TRBD2. Germline values: CDR1 DFQATT, CDR2 SNEGSKA (reference sequence). This CDR3 contains 8 residues. The CDR3 region has the DNA TGCAGTGTCCCGGGGGGGGATTTT. Its translation: CSVPGGDF.